The T cell receptor (beta chain) under discussion was sequenced for a study of blood T cell repertoires in COVID-19. Study in general: Sources were T cells, B-cell-depleted T cells, or PBMCs; the material itself was cDNA or gDNA.

Participant-reported clinical history was the basis for cohort assignment. Per the original data handling: The assay estimated nucleated cells by amplifying reference gene primers. Produced via immunoSEQ multiplex PCR; TCRdb's table is partial and in-frame only. That table furnishes V, J and clone size, whereas the DNA furnished D and trimming. Among about 130,000 clones listed, about 86% were seen once. This CDR3 contains 16 residues. The germline gives CDR1 KGHDR, CDR2 SFDVKD. Unmatched junction bases numbered 9, after V lost 3 bases and J lost 5 bases. This rearrangement joins TRBV24-1 to TRBJ2-3, with 8 bases identical to TRBD2. The origin of this receptor is a man in his fifties or sixties who had recovered from COVID-19. The sequenced sample consisted of PBMCs or T cells enriched from blood (not recorded which). The CDR3: CATSDHSGGMGDTQYF. CDR3 sequence (DNA): TGTGCCACCAGTGATCACTCGGGAGGGATGGGAGATACGCAGTATTTT.